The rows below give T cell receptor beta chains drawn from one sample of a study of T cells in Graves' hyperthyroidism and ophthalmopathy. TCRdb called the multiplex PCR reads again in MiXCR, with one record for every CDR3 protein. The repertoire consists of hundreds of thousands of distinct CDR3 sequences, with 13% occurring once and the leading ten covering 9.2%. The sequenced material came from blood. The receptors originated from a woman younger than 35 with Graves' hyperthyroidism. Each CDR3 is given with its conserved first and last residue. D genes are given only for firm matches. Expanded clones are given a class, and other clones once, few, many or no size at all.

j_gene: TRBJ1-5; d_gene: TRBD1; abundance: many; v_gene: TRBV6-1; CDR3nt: TGTGCCAGCAGACTTCGGGACAGGGATGATCAGCCCCAGCATTTT; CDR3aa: CASRLRDRDDQPQHF
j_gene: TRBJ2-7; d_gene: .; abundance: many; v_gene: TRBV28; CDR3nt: TGTGCCAGCAGTTTCCCCCCGGCGCAGTACTTC; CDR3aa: CASSFPPAQYF
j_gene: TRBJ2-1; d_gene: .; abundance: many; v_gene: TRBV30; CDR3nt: TGTGCCTGGACCCTCCGGGACCAAAATGAGCAGTTCTTC; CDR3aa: CAWTLRDQNEQFF
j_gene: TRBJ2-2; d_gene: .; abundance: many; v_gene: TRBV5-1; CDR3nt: TGCGCCAGCAGCTTTAGCGGTTACACCGGGGAGCTGTTTTTT; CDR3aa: CASSFSGYTGELFF
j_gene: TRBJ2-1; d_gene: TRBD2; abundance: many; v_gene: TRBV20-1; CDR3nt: TGCAGTGCTAGAGATCCCCGGCGGGAGCCCCAGGTATCCTACAATGAGCAGTTCTTC; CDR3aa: CSARDPRREPQVSYNEQFF
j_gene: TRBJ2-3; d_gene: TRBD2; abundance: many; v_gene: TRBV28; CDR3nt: TGTGCCAGCAGTTGGGCTAGCGGAGACACAGATACGCAGTATTTT; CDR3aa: CASSWASGDTDTQYF
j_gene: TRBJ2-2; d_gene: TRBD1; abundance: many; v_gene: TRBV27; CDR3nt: TGTGCCAGCAGACCCTCCGGGACAGTGAACACCGGGGAGCTGTTTTTT; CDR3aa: CASRPSGTVNTGELFF
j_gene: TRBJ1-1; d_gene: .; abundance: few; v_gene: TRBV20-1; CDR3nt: TGCAGTGTCCCGACAGACGAGAACACTGAAGCTTTCTTT; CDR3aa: CSVPTDENTEAFF
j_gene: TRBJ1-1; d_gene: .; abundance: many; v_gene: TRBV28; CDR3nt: TGTGCCAGCAGTTTTTGGGGACAACTTTCGAACACTGAAGCTTTCTTT; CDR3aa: CASSFWGQLSNTEAFF
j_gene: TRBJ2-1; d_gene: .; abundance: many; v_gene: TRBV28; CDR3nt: TGTGCCAGCAGTTACTACAATGAGCAGTTCTTC; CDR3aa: CASSYYNEQFF
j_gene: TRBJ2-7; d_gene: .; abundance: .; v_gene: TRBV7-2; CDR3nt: TGTGCCAGCAGCTTAAAACCCTACGAGCAGTACTTT; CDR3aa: CASSLKPYEQYF
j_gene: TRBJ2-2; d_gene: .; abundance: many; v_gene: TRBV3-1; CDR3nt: TGTGCCAGCAGCCAAGGACAGGCGATAAACACCGGGGAGCTGTTTTTT; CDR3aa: CASSQGQAINTGELFF
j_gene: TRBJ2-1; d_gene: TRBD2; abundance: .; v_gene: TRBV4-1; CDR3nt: TGCGCCAGCAGCCAAGATAGCGAACTAGCGGGGGGCCTCAATGAGCAGTTCTTC; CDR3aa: CASSQDSELAGGLNEQFF
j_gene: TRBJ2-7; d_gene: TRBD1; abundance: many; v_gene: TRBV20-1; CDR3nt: TGCAGTGCTTCCGGGACAGGGGGCTCCTACGAGCAGTACTTC; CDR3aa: CSASGTGGSYEQYF
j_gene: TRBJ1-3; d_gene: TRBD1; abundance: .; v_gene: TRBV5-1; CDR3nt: TGCGCCAGCAGCTTGGGGACAGGGGCGCCTGGAAACACCATATATTTT; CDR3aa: CASSLGTGAPGNTIYF
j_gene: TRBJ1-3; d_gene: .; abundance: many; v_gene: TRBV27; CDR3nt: TGTGCCAGCAGTTTTGGTGTAGGAAACACCATATATTTT; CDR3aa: CASSFGVGNTIYF
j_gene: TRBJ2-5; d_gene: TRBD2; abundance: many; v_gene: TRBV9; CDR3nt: TGTGCCAGCAGCGTTACTACCGGGGGGGAGACCCAGTACTTC; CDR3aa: CASSVTTGGETQYF
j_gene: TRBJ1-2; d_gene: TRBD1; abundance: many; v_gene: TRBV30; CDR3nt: TGTGCCTGGAGTCTTACAGGGGCCGGTGGCTACACCTTC; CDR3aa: CAWSLTGAGGYTF
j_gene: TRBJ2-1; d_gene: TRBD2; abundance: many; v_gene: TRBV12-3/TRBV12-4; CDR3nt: TGTGCCAGCAGGCTAACTAGCGGGATCGACGTCGAGCAGTTCTTC; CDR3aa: CASRLTSGIDVEQFF
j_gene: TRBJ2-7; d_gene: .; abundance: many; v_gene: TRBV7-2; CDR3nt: TGTGCCAGCAGCCAGGCCGGGGTATCCCACGAGCAGTACTTC; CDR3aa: CASSQAGVSHEQYF
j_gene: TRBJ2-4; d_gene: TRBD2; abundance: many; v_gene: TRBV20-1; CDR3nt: TGCAGTGCCAGGACTAGCGGGTTATATATACTAGCCAAAAACATTCAGTACTTC; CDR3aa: CSARTSGLYILAKNIQYF
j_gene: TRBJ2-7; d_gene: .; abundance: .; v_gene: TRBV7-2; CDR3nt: TGTGCCAGCAGCTTCGCGGAGGGACCCTACGAGCAGTACTTC; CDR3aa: CASSFAEGPYEQYF
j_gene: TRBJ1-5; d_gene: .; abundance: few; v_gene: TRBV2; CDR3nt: TGTGCCAGCAGTGAGGGGCCGGATCAGCCCCAGCATTTT; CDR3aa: CASSEGPDQPQHF
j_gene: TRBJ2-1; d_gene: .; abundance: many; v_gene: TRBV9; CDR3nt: TGTGCCAGCAGCGCCCTTGACGCGTACAATGAGCAGTTCTTC; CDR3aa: CASSALDAYNEQFF
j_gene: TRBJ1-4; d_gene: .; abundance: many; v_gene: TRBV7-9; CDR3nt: TGTGCCAGCAGCCAACACGGGAGTAATGAAAAACTGTTTTTT; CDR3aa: CASSQHGSNEKLFF
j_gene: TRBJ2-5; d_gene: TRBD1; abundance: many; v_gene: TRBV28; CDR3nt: TGTGCCAGCAGTTTTGCTTCAGGGGGTCTTGAGACCCAGTACTTC; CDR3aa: CASSFASGGLETQYF
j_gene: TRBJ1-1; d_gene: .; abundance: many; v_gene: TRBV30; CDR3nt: TGTGCCTGGGAACCTCCGGGTCCTATAAGAATAGCTTTCTTT; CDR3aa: CAWEPPGPIRIAFF
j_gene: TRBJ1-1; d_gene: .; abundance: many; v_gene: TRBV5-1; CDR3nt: TGCGCCAGCAGCTTAGGCCTGGACAGTGAAGCTTTCTTT; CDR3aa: CASSLGLDSEAFF
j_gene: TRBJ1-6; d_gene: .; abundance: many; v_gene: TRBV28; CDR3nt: TGTGCCAGCAGTAAGAGTTATAATTCACCCCTCCACTTT; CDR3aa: CASSKSYNSPLHF
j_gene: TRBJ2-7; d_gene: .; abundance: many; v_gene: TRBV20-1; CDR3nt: TGCAGTGCTAGAGATCAGGGCTACGAGCAGTACTTC; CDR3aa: CSARDQGYEQYF
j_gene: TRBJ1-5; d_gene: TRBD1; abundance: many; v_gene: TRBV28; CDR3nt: TGTGCCAGCAGAACACCGGGACAGGGCAATCAGCCCCAGCATTTT; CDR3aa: CASRTPGQGNQPQHF
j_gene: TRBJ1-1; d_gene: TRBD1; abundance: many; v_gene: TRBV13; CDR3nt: TGTGCCAGCAGCTGGGGACAGGGATATGAAGCTTTCTTT; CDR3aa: CASSWGQGYEAFF
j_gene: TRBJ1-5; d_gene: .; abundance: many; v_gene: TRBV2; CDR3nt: TGTGCCAGCATCGGGGGGCCTCCGGGTCAGCCCCAGCATTTT; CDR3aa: CASIGGPPGQPQHF
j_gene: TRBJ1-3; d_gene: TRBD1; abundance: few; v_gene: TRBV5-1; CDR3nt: TGTGCCAGCAGCGAAGAGGGGACAGCTGGAAACACCATATATTTT; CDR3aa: CASSEEGTAGNTIYF
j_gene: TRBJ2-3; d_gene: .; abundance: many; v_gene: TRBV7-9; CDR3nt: TGTGCCAGCAGCCTAGTGGATGGAGATACGCAGTATTTT; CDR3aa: CASSLVDGDTQYF
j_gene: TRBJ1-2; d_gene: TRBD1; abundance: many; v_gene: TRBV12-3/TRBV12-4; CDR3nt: TGTGCCAGCAGTTACGACAGGGGCGGCTATGGCTACACCTTC; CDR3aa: CASSYDRGGYGYTF
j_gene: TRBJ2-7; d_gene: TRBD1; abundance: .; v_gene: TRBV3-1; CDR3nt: TGTGCCAGCAGCCAGGCTACAGGGGGCGAGTGGGACGAGCAGTACTTC; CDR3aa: CASSQATGGEWDEQYF
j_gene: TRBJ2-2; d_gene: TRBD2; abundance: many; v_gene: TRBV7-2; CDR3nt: TGTGCCAGCAGCTCAGCGGGACTAGCGGGGGGGCGGACCGGGGAGCTGTTTTTT; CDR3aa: CASSSAGLAGGRTGELFF
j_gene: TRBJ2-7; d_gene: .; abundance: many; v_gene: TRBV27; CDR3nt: TGTGCCAGCAGTGTCGGGGTTCGATACGAGCAGTACTTC; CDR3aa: CASSVGVRYEQYF
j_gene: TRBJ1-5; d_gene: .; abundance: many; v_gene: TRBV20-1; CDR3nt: TGCAGTGCTACCGGACGAAATAGCAATCAGCCCCAGCATTTT; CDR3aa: CSATGRNSNQPQHF
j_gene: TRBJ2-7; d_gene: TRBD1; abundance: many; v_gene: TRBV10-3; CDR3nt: TGTGCCATCAGTGCCGAAAGGGACAGTCACTACGAGCAGTACTTC; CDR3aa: CAISAERDSHYEQYF
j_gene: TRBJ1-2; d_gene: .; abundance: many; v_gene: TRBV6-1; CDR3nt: TGTGCCAGCAGTGAGCACAGGGTAAATGGCTACACCTTC; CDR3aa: CASSEHRVNGYTF
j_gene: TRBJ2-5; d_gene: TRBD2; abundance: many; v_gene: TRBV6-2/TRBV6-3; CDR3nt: TGTGCCAGCAGTTACTTCAATGGGGGACTAGCGGATGAAGAGACCCAGTACTTC; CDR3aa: CASSYFNGGLADEETQYF
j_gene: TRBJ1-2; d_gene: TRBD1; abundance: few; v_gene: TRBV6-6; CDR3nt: TGTGCCAGCAGTTACACGACAGGGTGGGATGGCTACACCTTC; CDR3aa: CASSYTTGWDGYTF
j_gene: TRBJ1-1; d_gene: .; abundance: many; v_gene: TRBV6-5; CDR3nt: TGTGCCAGCACCACCGAGGAGGGACTTGCTTTCTTT; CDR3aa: CASTTEEGLAFF
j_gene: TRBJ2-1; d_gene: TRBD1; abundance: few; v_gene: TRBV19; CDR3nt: TGTGCCAGTAGTACCCAATCGGACAGGGGTAATGAGCAGTTCTTC; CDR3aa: CASSTQSDRGNEQFF
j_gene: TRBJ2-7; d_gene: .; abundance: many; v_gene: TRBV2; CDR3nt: TGTGCCTCCCGAGAGGGTCAGGGCCACGAGCAGTACTTC; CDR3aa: CASREGQGHEQYF
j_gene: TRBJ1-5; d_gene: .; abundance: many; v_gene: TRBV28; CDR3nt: TGTGCCAGCAGCCTAACCCCTCCCGGGGCCTTGGCGGGACAGCCCCAGCATTTT; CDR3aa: CASSLTPPGALAGQPQHF
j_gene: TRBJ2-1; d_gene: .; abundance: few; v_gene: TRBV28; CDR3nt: TGTGCCAGCAGTTCCCCGATCAGCAATGAGCAGTTCTTC; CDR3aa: CASSSPISNEQFF